Below are 9 T cell receptor beta chains sequenced from a single sample in a study of cytomegalovirus exposure and HLA in healthy donors. Both 60 Vbeta primers and 13 Jbeta primers went into the PCR. Assay used: immunoSEQ multiplex PCR; TCRdb lists only in-frame clones, some missing. The sample lists 150,000 to 250,000 clones, around 78% occurring once. Sequencing used PBMCs. The receptors stem from a man aged 25 to 40 in good health and CMV-seronegative.

V gene TRBV7-9 combines with J gene TRBJ1-5; D unclear. Germline CDR1 is SEHNR and CDR2 is FQNEAQ (reference sequence). This CDR3 spans 15 amino acids. Trimming took off 1 base at V and 3 bases at J, with 10 bases between the two ends. CDR3 in DNA: TGTGCCAGCAGCTTAGGAGGCATCCCCAATCAGCCCCAGCATTTT. Translated: CASSLGGIPNQPQHF. Full variable domain (outside the CDR3, taken from reference TRBV7-9 and TRBJ1-5): DTGVSQNPRHKITKRGQNVTFRCDPISEHNRLYWYRQTLGQGPEFLTYFQNEAQLEKSRLLSDRFSAERPKGSFSTLEIQRTEQGDSAMYLCASSLGGIPNQPQHFGDGTRLSIL.

CDR3 DNA sequence: TGCAGTGCTTCCCGCGCAGATACGCAGTATTTT. This encodes CSASRADTQYF. The J gene is TRBJ2-3, the V gene TRBV20-1; D gene unclear. Germline loops: CDR1 DFQATT, CDR2 SNEGSKA (reference sequence). V lost 5 bases and J 4 bases, leaving 7 bases between the germline ends. The CDR3 contains 11 residues.

This clone was found a few times. The chain carries TRBV6-5 and TRBJ2-7, with a tentative D call TRBD2 (6 bases). The CDR3 is made up of 14 amino acids. Germline V gives CDR1 MNHEY, CDR2 SVGAGI. V lost 5 bases and J 3 bases, leaving 14 bases between the germline ends. The CDR3 DNA reads TGTGCCAGCAGTCCGGCGGGACCTGACTACGAGCAGTACTTC. This translates into CASSPAGPDYEQYF.

V usage is TRBV11-2 and J usage is TRBJ2-7, with 9 bases matching TRBD2. Per germline, CDR1 SGHAT and CDR2 FQNNGV. The CDR3 covers 15 residues. With V trimmed by 5 bases and J by 2 bases, 7 bases remained unmatched. Written as DNA, the CDR3 is TGTGCCAGCAGCACCAGTAGCGGGGGCACCTACGAGCAGTACTTC. Its protein is CASSTSSGGTYEQYF.

The J gene is TRBJ1-1, the V gene TRBV5-1; D remains unclear. The V gene lost 0 bases and the J gene lost 5 bases, with 11 bases spanning the gap. Germline V gene data show CDR1 as SGHRS and CDR2 as YFSETQ. This CDR3 is 14 amino acids long. The CDR3 loop is CASSLGVERTEAFF. The CDR3, as DNA: TGCGCCAGCAGCTTGGGAGTCGAGAGGACTGAAGCTTTCTTT.

The genes are TRBV27 and TRBJ1-6; a weak D match, TRBD1 (6 bases). Germline V gives CDR1 MNHEY, CDR2 SMNVEV (reference sequence). Trimming pared 7 bases from V and 7 bases from J, leaving 14 bases between. The CDR3 consists of 14 residues. The CDR3 is CASNLGQGNSPLHF. CDR3 DNA sequence: TGTGCCAGCAACCTGGGCCAGGGGAATTCACCCCTCCACTTT.

This clone has just a few counts. The genes are TRBV7-3 and TRBJ2-3, with TRBD1 identical over 7 bases. The V gene's germline CDR1 is SGHTA and CDR2 FQGTGA. The CDR3 runs 13 residues. The trim removed 8 bases at V and 4 bases at J, leaving 6 bases unmatched. CDR3 nucleotide sequence: TGTGCCAGCCGTCGACAGGGTGCAGATACGCAGTATTTT. It encodes CASRRQGADTQYF.

This chain links TRBV30 with TRBJ2-1; 10 bases are a match to TRBD1. Germline V gene lookup returns CDR1 GTSNPN and CDR2 SVGIG (reference sequence). With 2 bases clipped from V and 2 bases from J, the junction kept 3 bases outside the gene matches. This CDR3 region has 15 residues. CDR3 amino acids: CAWSLGTGAYNEQFF. CDR3 DNA sequence: TGTGCCTGGAGTCTCGGGACAGGGGCCTACAATGAGCAGTTCTTC.

The chain employs TRBV18 and TRBJ2-3, with 8 positions matching TRBD2. The CDR3 loop spans 17 amino acids. Germline CDR1 reads KGHSH; CDR2 reads LQKENI. V lost 3 bases and J lost 1; bases outside the gene matches: 9. The CDR3, as DNA: TGTGCCAGCTCACCTGGCAGCGGGAGTCTGGGCACAGATACGCAGTATTTT. Its protein is CASSPGSGSLGTDTQYF.